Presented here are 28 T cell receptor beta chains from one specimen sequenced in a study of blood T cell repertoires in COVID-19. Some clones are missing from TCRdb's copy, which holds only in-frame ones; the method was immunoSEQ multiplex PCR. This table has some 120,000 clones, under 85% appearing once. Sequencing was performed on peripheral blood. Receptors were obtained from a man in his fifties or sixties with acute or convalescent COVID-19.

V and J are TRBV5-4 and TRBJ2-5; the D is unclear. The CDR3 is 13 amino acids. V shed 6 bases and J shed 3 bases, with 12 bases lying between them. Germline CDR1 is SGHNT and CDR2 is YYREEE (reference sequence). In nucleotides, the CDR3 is TGTGCCAGCACTATCGAGAACGAAGAGACCCAGTACTTC. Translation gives CASTIENEETQYF.

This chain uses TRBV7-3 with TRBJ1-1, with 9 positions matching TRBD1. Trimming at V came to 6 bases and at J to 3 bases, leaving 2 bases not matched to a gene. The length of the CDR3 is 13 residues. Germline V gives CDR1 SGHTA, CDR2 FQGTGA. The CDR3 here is CASSRTGDTEAFF. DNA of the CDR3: TGTGCCAGCAGTCGGACAGGGGACACTGAAGCTTTCTTT.

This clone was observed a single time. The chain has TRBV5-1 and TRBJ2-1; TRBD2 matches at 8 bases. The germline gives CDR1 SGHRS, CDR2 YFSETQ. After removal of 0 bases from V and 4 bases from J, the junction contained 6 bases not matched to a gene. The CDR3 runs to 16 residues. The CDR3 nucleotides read TGCGCCAGCAGCTTGGCTCTGGCTAGCGGGTACAATGAGCAGTTCTTC. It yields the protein CASSLALASGYNEQFF.

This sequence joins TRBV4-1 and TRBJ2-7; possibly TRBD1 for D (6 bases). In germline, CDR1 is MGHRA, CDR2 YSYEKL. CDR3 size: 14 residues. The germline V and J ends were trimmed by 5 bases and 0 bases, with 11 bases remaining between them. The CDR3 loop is CASSDRTNSYEQYF. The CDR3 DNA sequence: TGCGCCAGCAGCGACAGGACCAACTCCTACGAGCAGTACTTC.

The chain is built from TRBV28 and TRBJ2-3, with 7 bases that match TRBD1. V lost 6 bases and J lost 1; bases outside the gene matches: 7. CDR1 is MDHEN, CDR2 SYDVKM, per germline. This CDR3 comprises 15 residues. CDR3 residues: CASSRGTAGTDTQYF. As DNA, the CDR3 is TGTGCCAGCAGCCGAGGGACAGCTGGCACAGATACGCAGTATTTT.

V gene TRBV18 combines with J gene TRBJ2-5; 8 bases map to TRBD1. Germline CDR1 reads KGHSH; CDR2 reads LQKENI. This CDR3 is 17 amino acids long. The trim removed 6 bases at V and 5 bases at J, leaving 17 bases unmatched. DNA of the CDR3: TGTGCCAGCTCCTACTCGACCATCTCGGACAGGGAGGAGACCCAGTACTTC. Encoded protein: CASSYSTISDREETQYF.

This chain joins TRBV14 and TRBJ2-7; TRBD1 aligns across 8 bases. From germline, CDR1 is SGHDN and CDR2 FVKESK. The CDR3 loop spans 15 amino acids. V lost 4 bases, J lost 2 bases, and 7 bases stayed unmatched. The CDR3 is CASSRGTGLTYEQYF. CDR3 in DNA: TGTGCCAGCAGCCGAGGGACAGGATTAACCTACGAGCAGTACTTC. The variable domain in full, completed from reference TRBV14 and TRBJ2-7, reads EAGVTQFPSHSVIEKGQTVTLRCDPISGHDNLYWYRRVMGKEIKFLLHFVKESKQDESGMPNNRFLAERTGGTYSTLKVQPAELEDSGVYFCASSRGTGLTYEQYFGPGTRLTVT.

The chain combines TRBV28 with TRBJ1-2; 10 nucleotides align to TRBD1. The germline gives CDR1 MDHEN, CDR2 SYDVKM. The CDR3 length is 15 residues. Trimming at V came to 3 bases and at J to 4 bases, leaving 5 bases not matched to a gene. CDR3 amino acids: CASSLPGQGSYGYTF. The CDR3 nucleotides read TGTGCCAGCAGTTTGCCGGGACAGGGGAGCTATGGCTACACCTTC.

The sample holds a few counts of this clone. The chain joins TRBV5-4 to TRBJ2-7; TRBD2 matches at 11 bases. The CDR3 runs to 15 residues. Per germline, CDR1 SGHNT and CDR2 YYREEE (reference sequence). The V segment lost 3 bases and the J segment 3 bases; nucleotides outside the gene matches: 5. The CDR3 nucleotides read TGTGCCAGCAGCTCCCTAGCGGGAGGAGACTACGAGCAGTACTTC. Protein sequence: CASSSLAGGDYEQYF.

The CDR3, as DNA: TGCGCCAGCAGCCGAGGGTCTGGACAAGAGACCCAGTACTTC. Encoded protein: CASSRGSGQETQYF. V and J are TRBV5-1 and TRBJ2-5; possible D gene TRBD2, 5 bases. CDR1 and CDR2 from the germline V gene are SGHRS and YFSETQ. This CDR3 spans 14 amino acids. The V and J ends lost 4 bases and 2 bases respectively, with 12 bases between them.

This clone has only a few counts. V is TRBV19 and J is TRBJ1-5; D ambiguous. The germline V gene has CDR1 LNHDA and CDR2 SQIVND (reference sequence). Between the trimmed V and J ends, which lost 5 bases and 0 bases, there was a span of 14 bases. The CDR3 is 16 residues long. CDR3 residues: CASSYFDRGSNQPQHF. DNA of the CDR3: TGTGCCAGTAGTTATTTCGATCGGGGTAGCAATCAGCCCCAGCATTTT.

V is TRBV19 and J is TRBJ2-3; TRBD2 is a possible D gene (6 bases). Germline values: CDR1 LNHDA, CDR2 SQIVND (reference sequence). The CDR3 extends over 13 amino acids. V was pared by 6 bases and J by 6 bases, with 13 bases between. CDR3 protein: CASRGGGYDTQYF. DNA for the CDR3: TGTGCCAGTAGGGGAGGTGGATACGATACGCAGTATTTT.

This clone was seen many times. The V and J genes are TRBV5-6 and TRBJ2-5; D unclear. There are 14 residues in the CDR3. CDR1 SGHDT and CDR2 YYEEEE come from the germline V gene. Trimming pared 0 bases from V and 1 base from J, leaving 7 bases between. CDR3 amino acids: CASSLGAFQETQYF. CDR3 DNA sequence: TGTGCCAGCAGCTTGGGGGCGTTCCAAGAGACCCAGTACTTC.

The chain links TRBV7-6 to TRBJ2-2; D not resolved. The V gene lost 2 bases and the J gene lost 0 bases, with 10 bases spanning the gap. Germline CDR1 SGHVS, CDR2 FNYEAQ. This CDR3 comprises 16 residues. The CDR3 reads CASSLSPGANTGELFF. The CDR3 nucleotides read TGTGCCAGCAGCTTATCCCCCGGAGCGAACACCGGGGAGCTGTTTTTT.

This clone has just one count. The CDR3 DNA follows: TGTGCCAGCAGCCGTTCGCGGGGGCAGGGCACTGAAGCTTTCTTT. As protein: CASSRSRGQGTEAFF. The rearrangement links TRBV28 to TRBJ1-1; D possibly corresponds to TRBD1 (6 bases). The germline CDR1 and CDR2 sequences are MDHEN and SYDVKM. V was shortened by 6 bases and J by 4 bases, with 18 bases between the two germline ends. This CDR3 spans 15 amino acids.

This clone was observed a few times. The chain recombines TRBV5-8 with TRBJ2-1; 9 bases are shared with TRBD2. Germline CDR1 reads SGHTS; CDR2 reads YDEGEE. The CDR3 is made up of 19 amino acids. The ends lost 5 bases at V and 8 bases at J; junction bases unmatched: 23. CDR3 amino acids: CASSKGLAHTRPRSYEQFF. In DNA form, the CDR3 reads TGTGCCAGCAGTAAGGGACTAGCTCATACTCGACCGAGGAGCTATGAGCAGTTCTTC.

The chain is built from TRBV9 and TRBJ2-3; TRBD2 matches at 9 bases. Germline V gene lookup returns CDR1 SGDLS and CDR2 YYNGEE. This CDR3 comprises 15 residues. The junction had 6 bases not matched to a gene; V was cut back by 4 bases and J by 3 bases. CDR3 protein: CASSISSGKTDTQYF. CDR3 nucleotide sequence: TGTGCCAGCAGCATCTCTAGCGGGAAGACAGATACGCAGTATTTT.

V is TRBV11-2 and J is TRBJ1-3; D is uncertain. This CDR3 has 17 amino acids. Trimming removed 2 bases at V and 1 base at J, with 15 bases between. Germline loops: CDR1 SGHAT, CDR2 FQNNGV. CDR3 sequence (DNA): TGTGCCAGCAGCTTATCGGCGGGCCCCCGGTCTGGAAACACCATATATTTT. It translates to CASSLSAGPRSGNTIYF. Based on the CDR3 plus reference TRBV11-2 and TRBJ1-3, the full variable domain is EAGVAQSPRYKIIEKRQSVAFWCNPISGHATLYWYQQILGQGPKLLIQFQNNGVVDDSQLPKDRFSAERLKGVDSTLKIQPAKLEDSAVYLCASSLSAGPRSGNTIYFGEGSWLTVV.

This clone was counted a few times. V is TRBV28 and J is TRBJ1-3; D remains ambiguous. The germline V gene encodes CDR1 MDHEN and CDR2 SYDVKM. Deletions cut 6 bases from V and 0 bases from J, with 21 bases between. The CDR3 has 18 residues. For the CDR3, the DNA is TGTGCCAGCAGCCCCCCTTGGCCAGGCCGAAACTCTGGAAACACCATATATTTT. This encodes CASSPPWPGRNSGNTIYF. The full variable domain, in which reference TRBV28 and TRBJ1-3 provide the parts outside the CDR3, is DVKVTQSSRYLVKRTGEKVFLECVQDMDHENMFWYRQDPGLGLRLIYFSYDVKMKEKGDIPEGYSVSREKKERFSLILESASTNQTSMYLCASSPPWPGRNSGNTIYFGEGSWLTVV.

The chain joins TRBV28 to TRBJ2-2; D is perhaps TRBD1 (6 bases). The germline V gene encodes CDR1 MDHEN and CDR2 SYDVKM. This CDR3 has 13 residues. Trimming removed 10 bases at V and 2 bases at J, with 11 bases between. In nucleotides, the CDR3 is TGTGCCACCCAGGGGTACAACACCGGGGAGCTGTTTTTT. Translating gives CATQGYNTGELFF.

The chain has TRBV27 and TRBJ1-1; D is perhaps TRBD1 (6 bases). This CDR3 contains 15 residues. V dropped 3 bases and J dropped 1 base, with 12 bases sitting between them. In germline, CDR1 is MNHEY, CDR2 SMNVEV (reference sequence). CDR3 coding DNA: TGTGCCAGCAGTTTGCTCTCCAGGGGGAACACTGAAGCTTTCTTT. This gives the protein CASSLLSRGNTEAFF.

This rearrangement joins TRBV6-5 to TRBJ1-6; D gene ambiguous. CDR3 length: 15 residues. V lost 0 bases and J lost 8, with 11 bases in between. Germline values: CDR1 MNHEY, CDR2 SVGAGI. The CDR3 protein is CASSYSSGLDSPLHF. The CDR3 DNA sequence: TGTGCCAGCAGTTACTCGTCCGGACTCGATTCACCCCTCCACTTT.

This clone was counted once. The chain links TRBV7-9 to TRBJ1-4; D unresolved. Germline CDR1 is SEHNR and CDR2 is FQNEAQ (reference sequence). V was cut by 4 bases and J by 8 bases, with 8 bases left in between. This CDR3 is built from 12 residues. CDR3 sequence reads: CASSSWAEKLFF. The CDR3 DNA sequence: TGTGCCAGCAGCTCGTGGGCGGAAAAACTGTTTTTT.

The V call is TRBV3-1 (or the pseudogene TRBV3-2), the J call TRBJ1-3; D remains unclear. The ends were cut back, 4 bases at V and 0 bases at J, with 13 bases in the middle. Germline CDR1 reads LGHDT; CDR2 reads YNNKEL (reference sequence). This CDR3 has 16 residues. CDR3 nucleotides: TGTGCCAGCAGCCGAATTCCGGGTTCCTCTGGAAACACCATATATTTT. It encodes CASSRIPGSSGNTIYF.

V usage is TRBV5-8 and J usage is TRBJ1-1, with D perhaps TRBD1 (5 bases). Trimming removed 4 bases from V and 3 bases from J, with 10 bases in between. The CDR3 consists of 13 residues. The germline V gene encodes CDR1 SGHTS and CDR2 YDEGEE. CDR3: CASSPGGDTEAFF. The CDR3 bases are TGTGCCAGCAGCCCCGGGGGGGACACTGAAGCTTTCTTT. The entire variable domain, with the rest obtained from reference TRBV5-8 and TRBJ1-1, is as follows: EAGVTQSPTHLIKTRGQQATLRCSPISGHTSVYWYQQALGLGLQFLLWYDEGEERNRGNFPPRFSGRQFPNYSSELNVNALELEDSALYLCASSPGGDTEAFFGQGTRLTVV.

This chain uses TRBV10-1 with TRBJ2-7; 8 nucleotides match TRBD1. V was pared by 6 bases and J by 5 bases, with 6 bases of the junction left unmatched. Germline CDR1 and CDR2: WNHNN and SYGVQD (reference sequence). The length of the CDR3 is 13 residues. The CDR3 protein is CASSLDREHEQYF. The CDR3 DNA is TGCGCCAGCAGCCTGGACAGGGAACACGAGCAGTACTTC.

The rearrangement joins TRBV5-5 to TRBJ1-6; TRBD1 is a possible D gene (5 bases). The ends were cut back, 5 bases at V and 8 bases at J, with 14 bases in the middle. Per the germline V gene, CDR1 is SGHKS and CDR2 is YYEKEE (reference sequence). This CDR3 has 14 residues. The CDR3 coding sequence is TGTGCCAGCAGGTTGCAGGGATTGGATTCACCCCTCCACTTT. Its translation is CASRLQGLDSPLHF.

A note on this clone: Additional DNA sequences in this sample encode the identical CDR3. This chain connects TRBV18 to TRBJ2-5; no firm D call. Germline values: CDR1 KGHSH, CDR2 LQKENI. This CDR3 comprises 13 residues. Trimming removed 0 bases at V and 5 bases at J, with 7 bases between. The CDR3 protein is CASSPPSSETQYF. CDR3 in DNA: TGTGCCAGCTCACCACCGAGTTCGGAGACCCAGTACTTC.